These 17 T cell receptor beta chains originate from one sample sequenced in a study of T cells in Graves' hyperthyroidism and ophthalmopathy (dated by TCRdb to between 2018 and 2020). Receptor amplification or capture employed multiplex PCR. Reads for this sample came from an Illumina HiSeq 2000. Amplification of TCR beta CDR3 regions was carried out from RNA transcripts. The first round of RT-PCR for the TCR CDR3 was performed with the HTBI primer set and the Qiagen OneStep RT-PCR kit. Using fastp at Q25 and MiXCR, TCRdb reprocessed the public reads and kept productive beta chains. One record per CDR3 amino acid sequence lists the most common genes and DNA. Here the sample has over 700,000 distinct CDR3 sequences; 35% to 45% occur a single time. Roughly 8.3% of the sample is taken by the ten largest. Source material: blood. These receptor sequences come from a man between 18 and 29 years old with Graves' hyperthyroidism.

This clonotype was observed a few times. The chain has TRBV4-3 and TRBJ2-5; D possibly corresponds to TRBD1 (5 bases). This CDR3 region has 16 residues. Trimming shortened V by 0 bases and J by 7 bases, and 18 bases separated the two germline ends. Germline-derived CDR1 and CDR2 are LGHNA and YSLEER. The CDR3 reads CASSQDLIRGRGTQYF. The CDR3 DNA sequence: TGCGCCAGCAGCCAAGATCTAATTAGGGGTCGAGGGACCCAGTACTTC.

This clonotype has just a few counts. The rearrangement links TRBV12-3 or TRBV12-4 to TRBJ1-5, with D uncertain. The V gene lost 7 bases and the J gene lost 4 bases, with 11 bases spanning the gap. The CDR3 totals 13 residues. DNA of the CDR3: TGTGCCAGCAAAGTTGGGGAAAATCAGCCCCAGCATTTT. Translated: CASKVGENQPQHF.

Of note for this clonotype: This may arise from a read error, as a much more abundant clone is one base away. J is TRBJ1-3 and V is TRBV7-2, with D unresolved. Germline V CDR1 and CDR2: SGHTA, FQGNSA. The CDR3 consists of 16 residues. The V end was cut by 2 bases, the J end by 0 bases, with 11 bases between. CDR3 DNA: TGTGCCAGCAGCTTACCGGGATACTCCTCTGGAAACACCATATATTTT. Encoded protein: CASSLPGYSSGNTIYF.

This clonotype was observed many times. Here the CDR3 reads CASSLNGRNSPLHF. CDR3 nucleotide sequence: TGCGCCAGCAGCTTGAATGGGCGTAATTCACCCCTCCACTTT. The V and J genes are TRBV5-1 and TRBJ1-6, with unresolved D. V lost 1 base, J lost 6 bases, and 8 bases lay in between. In germline, CDR1 is SGHRS, CDR2 YFSETQ. The CDR3 has 14 amino acids. The variable domain in full, with the rest retrieved from reference TRBV5-1 and TRBJ1-6, is KAGVTQTPRYLIKTRGQQVTLSCSPISGHRSVSWYQQTPGQGLQFLFEYFSETQRNKGNFPGRFSGRQFSNSRSEMNVSTLELGDSALYLCASSLNGRNSPLHFGNGTRLTVT.

As for this clonotype: Germline is not matched at one junction end, which may reflect a read error. The chain uses TRBV4-2 and TRBJ2-7; TRBD1 might be the D (6 bases). The CDR3 totals 15 residues. Germline CDR1 LGHNA, CDR2 YNFKEQ. CDR3 in DNA: TGTGCCAGCAGCGAAGCAGGGGTGGATTTGTACGAGCGGTACTTC. Protein product: CASSEAGVDLYERYF.

This clonotype has just a few counts. The V and J genes are TRBV7-6 and TRBJ2-7; TRBD2 is a possible D gene (6 bases). The CDR3 is 16 residues long. The V gene lost 5 bases and the J gene lost 3 bases, with 20 bases spanning the gap. Looked up from germline, CDR1 is SGHVS and CDR2 is FNYEAQ. The chain's CDR3 is CASSPVGGDKYYEQYF. CDR3 in DNA: TGTGCCAGCAGCCCAGTGGGGGGAGATAAATACTACGAGCAGTACTTC.

This clonotype was seen repeatedly, ten times or more. J is TRBJ2-5 and V is TRBV2; TRBD2 might be the D (6 bases). Germline values: CDR1 SNHLY, CDR2 FYNNEI. The CDR3 has 13 amino acids. V was shortened by 6 bases and J by 5 bases, with 13 bases between the two germline ends. The CDR3 protein is CASRLLATETQYF. The DNA for the CDR3 is TGTGCCAGCAGACTACTAGCAACGGAGACCCAGTACTTC.

This clonotype occurred many times. CDR3 sequence (DNA): TGTGCCAGCTGTAGGGACAGGGAGGGAGGCAATCAGCCCCAGCATTTT. This codes for CASCRDREGGNQPQHF. This chain connects TRBV2 to TRBJ1-5, with 9 positions matching TRBD1. The junction had 10 bases not matched to a gene; V was cut back by 8 bases and J by 2 bases. The germline CDR1 and CDR2 sequences are SNHLY and FYNNEI. The length of the CDR3 is 16 residues.

The V call is TRBV25-1, the J call TRBJ2-5; TRBD1 might be the D (6 bases). The V gene's germline CDR1 is MGHDK and CDR2 SYGVNS. The CDR3 contains 14 residues. Trimming stripped 4 bases from V and 3 bases from J, with 12 bases between. CDR3 bases: TGTGCCAGCAGTGTTGCAGGGGACAAAGAGACCCAGTACTTC. As protein: CASSVAGDKETQYF. The full variable domain, completed using reference TRBV25-1 and TRBJ2-5, is EADIYQTPRYLVIGTGKKITLECSQTMGHDKMYWYQQDPGMELHLIHYSYGVNSTEKGDLSSESTVSRIRTEHFPLTLESARPSHTSQYLCASSVAGDKETQYFGPGTRLLVL.

This clonotype occurred a few times. The V call is TRBV7-9, the J call TRBJ1-5, with D uncertain. Germline V CDR1 and CDR2: SEHNR, FQNEAQ (reference sequence). V lost 5 bases and J 0 bases, leaving 8 bases between the germline ends. There are 14 residues in the CDR3. In DNA form, the CDR3 reads TGTGCCAGCAGCCGCGAGTTTAGCAATCAGCCCCAGCATTTT. Translated, it gives CASSREFSNQPQHF. The whole variable domain, remainder taken from reference TRBV7-9 and TRBJ1-5, is DTGVSQNPRHKITKRGQNVTFRCDPISEHNRLYWYRQTLGQGPEFLTYFQNEAQLEKSRLLSDRFSAERPKGSFSTLEIQRTEQGDSAMYLCASSREFSNQPQHFGDGTRLSIL.

This chain joins TRBV7-7 and TRBJ2-5; D is undetermined. Trimming cost V 7 bases and J 4 bases, with 13 bases left between them. The CDR3 is 13 residues long. Germline CDR1 reads SSHAT; CDR2 reads FNYEAQ (reference sequence). The CDR3 region has the DNA TGTGCCAGCACCCAGAGGCCGGGAGAGACCCAGTACTTC. Protein: CASTQRPGETQYF.

The chain carries TRBV10-3 and TRBJ2-1; D perhaps matches TRBD2 (6 bases). V was cut by 2 bases and J by 5 bases, with 7 bases left in between. The CDR3 length is 13 residues. Germline CDR1 and CDR2: ENHRY and SYGVKD. Here the CDR3 DNA reads TGTGCCATCAGTGAGGGACTACACAATGAGCAGTTCTTC. Translating it yields CAISEGLHNEQFF.

This clonotype was detected a few times. V usage is TRBV5-1 and J usage is TRBJ2-5, with 8 bases that match TRBD1. J lost 5 bases, V lost 0 bases, and 6 bases had no gene match. This CDR3 is 15 amino acids long. The germline V gene has CDR1 SGHRS and CDR2 YFSETQ. The CDR3 DNA reads as TGCGCCAGCAGCTTGGACGGACAGGGCTGGGAGACCCAGTACTTC. Its protein is CASSLDGQGWETQYF. The whole variable domain, filled in from reference TRBV5-1 and TRBJ2-5, reads KAGVTQTPRYLIKTRGQQVTLSCSPISGHRSVSWYQQTPGQGLQFLFEYFSETQRNKGNFPGRFSGRQFSNSRSEMNVSTLELGDSALYLCASSLDGQGWETQYFGPGTRLLVL.

This clonotype was observed a few times. The gene calls are TRBV4-1 and TRBJ2-5; tentatively, D is TRBD1 or TRBD2 (6 bases each). Trimming cost V 0 bases and J 8 bases, with 16 bases left between them. The CDR3 has 15 residues. Germline V gene sequence: CDR1 MGHRA, CDR2 YSYEKL. The CDR3 is CASSQESGAGDTQYF. The CDR3 coding sequence is TGCGCCAGCAGCCAAGAGTCGGGGGCTGGAGATACCCAGTACTTC.

This clonotype was picked up a small number of times. The chain carries TRBV6-5 and TRBJ1-1; D unresolved. V was pared by 0 bases and J by 4 bases, with 9 bases between. The CDR3 runs to 14 residues. Germline CDR1 MNHEY, CDR2 SVGAGI. The CDR3 sequence is CASSYSHGSTEAFF. As DNA, the CDR3 is TGTGCCAGCAGTTACTCCCACGGGAGCACTGAAGCTTTCTTT.

This clonotype has at least ten counts. The chain couples TRBV20-1 to TRBJ1-1, with D possibly TRBD1 on 5 matching bases. The CDR3 contains 11 residues. Germline V gene data show CDR1 as DFQATT and CDR2 as SNEGSKA (reference sequence). The V end was cut by 4 bases, the J end by 5 bases, with 8 bases between. Written as DNA, the CDR3 is TGCAGTGCTAAGCAGGGAACTGAAGCTTTCTTT. Its translation is CSAKQGTEAFF.

This clonotype showed up just a few times. At one of its ends the junction is not consistent with the germline gene, which may arise from a read error. The chain couples TRBV2 to TRBJ1-2; D is perhaps TRBD1 (5 bases). Germline V gene sequence: CDR1 SNHLY, CDR2 FYNNEI. There are 13 residues in the CDR3. CDR3 in amino acids: CASTEMGGYGYTF. In DNA form, the CDR3 reads TGTGCCAGCACTGAAATGGGGGGCTATGGCTACACCTTC.